The 5 T cell receptor beta chains presented below share a single source sample, sequenced in a study of T cell repertoires in cytomegalovirus infection. These receptors have no known antigen. Each CDR3 protein gets one entry after TCRdb re-called the reads with MiXCR. The table shows approximately 500,000 distinct CDR3 sequences, with roughly a third occurring only once. Sequencing used cultured PBMCs, obtained from culture after CMV antigen stimulation. The receptors were gathered from a human donor in good health (CMV status not recorded). Some clones in this sample may be carry-over from other donors' samples.

For this clonotype: Possible read error: a much larger clone is one base away. This chain joins TRBV27 and TRBJ1-6, with D unclear. The germline CDR1 and CDR2 sequences are MNHEY and SMNVEV (reference sequence). V dropped 5 bases and J dropped 4 bases, with 24 bases sitting between them. The CDR3 is 19 amino acids. The CDR3 DNA is TGTGCCAGCAGTCCACTAGTAAAGGGCAGCGTCCGTTATAATTCACCCCTCCACTTT. Translating it yields CASSPLVKGSVRYNSPLHF.

This chain joins TRBV27 and TRBJ2-7; D might be TRBD2 (6 bases). The CDR3 has 13 amino acids. V lost 3 bases, J lost 5 bases, and 11 bases lay in between. CDR1 is MNHEY, CDR2 SMNVEV, per germline (reference sequence). CDR3 amino acids: CASSFSSGDEQYF. The CDR3 region has the DNA TGTGCCAGCAGTTTCTCATCGGGAGACGAGCAGTACTTC.

This clonotype was observed a handful of times. The chain couples TRBV7-8 to TRBJ1-5; 8 nucleotides match TRBD1. Unmatched junction bases numbered 6, after V lost 2 bases and J lost 6 bases. This CDR3 is 15 amino acids long. Germline V gene lookup returns CDR1 SGHVS and CDR2 FQNEAQ. The CDR3 sequence is CASSLTGGWAQPQHF. CDR3 nucleotides: TGTGCCAGCAGCTTAACAGGGGGTTGGGCTCAGCCCCAGCATTTT. The full variable domain, in which reference TRBV7-8 and TRBJ1-5 provide the parts outside the CDR3, is GAGVSQSPRYKVAKRGQDVALRCDPISGHVSLFWYQQALGQGPEFLTYFQNEAQLDKSGLPSDRFFAERPEGSVSTLKIQRTQQEDSAVYLCASSLTGGWAQPQHFGDGTRLSIL.

V gene TRBV7-8 combines with J gene TRBJ2-5, with 9 bases identical to TRBD2. This CDR3 spans 13 amino acids. With 8 bases clipped from V and 2 bases from J, the junction kept 3 bases outside the gene matches. Per the germline V gene, CDR1 is SGHVS and CDR2 is FQNEAQ. CDR3 nucleotides: TGTGCCAGCCGACTAGCGGAACAAGAGACCCAGTACTTC. Translation: CASRLAEQETQYF.

The sample holds a few counts of this clonotype. The gene calls are TRBV7-9 and TRBJ2-7, with 9 nucleotides matching TRBD2. J was trimmed by 3 bases and V by 1 base; bases with no gene match: 19. The length of the CDR3 is 20 residues. Germline CDR1 SEHNR, CDR2 FQNEAQ (reference sequence). The CDR3 region has the DNA TGTGCCAGCAGCTTAGTGTTAGCGGGAGAGGGCCTGTGGGGGTTCTACGAGCAGTACTTC. Amino acids: CASSLVLAGEGLWGFYEQYF.